Included here is one T cell receptor (beta chain) sequence, with context. This record belongs to a study of blood T cells in healthy people across ages. Using a J-beta primer mix together with a sample-barcoded 5' primer, a second PCR was run for 7 to 11 cycles. TCRdb called the 5' RACE reads again in MiXCR, with one record for every CDR3 protein. The table has 2 million or so distinct CDR3 sequences, about 49% seen once. V gave up 5 bases and J gave up 0 bases; unmatched junction bases: 5. The CDR3 length is 16 residues. Sequencing was performed on blood. The receptor's source is a woman between 40 and 55 years old in good health. This rearrangement joins TRBV12-3 or TRBV12-4 to TRBJ1-2, with TRBD1 matching over 11 bases. The CDR3 region is CASSGTGGIANYGYTF. DNA of the CDR3: TGTGCCAGCAGTGGGACAGGGGGTATAGCTAACTATGGCTACACCTTC.